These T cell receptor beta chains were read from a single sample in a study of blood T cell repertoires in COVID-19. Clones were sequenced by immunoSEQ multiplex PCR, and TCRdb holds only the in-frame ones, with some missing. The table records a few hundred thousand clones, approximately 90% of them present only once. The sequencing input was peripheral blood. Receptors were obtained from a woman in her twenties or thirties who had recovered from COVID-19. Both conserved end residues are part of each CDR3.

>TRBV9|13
CASSVDSYYGYTF
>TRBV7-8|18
CASSRGLAGPSSYNEQFF
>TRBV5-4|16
CASSNPGSGVDSPLHF
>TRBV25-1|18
CASSADRDRDLSNQPQHF
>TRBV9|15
CASSAVQGVKGSQHF
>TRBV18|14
CASSPTGGSSPLHF
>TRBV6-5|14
CASRQRGGDYGYTF
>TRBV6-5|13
CASRATGANVLTF
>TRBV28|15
CASSAPQGAAGKLFF
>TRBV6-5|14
CASSYSLSGNTIYF
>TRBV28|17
CASSPLPSDALKRGYTF
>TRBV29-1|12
CSVVGNLYGYTF
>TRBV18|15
CASSYSALGSSPLHF
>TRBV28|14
CASSSPGLTGELFF
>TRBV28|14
CASSLGQGPHGYTF
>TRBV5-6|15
CASSLGLDSVYGYTF
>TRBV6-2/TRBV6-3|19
CASSSVGGVSVSYYNEQFF
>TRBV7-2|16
CASSGRGTLNTGELFF
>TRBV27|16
CASSLRGSPIRYGYTF
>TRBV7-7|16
CASSPGLDIVMDTQYF
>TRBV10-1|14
CASSRQGACYEQYF
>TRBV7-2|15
CASSPLGYSTDTQYF
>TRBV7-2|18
CASSRPSRLAGGRETQYF
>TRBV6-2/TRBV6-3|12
CASSGTGSGYTF
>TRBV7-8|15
CASSLAASGLPEQFF
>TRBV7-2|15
CASSTYKGGPETQYF
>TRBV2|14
CASSLQGISYEQYF
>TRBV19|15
CASSTGGPPNTEAFF
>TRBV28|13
CASSRQGSETQYF
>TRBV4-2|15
CASSQGTTGVYGYTF
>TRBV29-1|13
CSVSTGVLYEQYF
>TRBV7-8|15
CASSLVVGLQDTQYF
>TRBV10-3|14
CAIHGTGRTGELFF
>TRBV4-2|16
CASSQGGGESTDTQYF
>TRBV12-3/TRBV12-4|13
CASRTGTGDGYTF
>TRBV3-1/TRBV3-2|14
CASSIRDRGTEAFF
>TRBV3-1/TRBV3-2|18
CASSHTRGQTPDGGGYTF
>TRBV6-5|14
CASKEQGFAYGYTF
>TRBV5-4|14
CASSPGGVFYGYTF
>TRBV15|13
CAISGDSQNIQYF
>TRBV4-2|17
CASSQDADSTMNTEAFF
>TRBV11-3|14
CASSPRVGTGELFF
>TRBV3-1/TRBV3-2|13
CASRAGGPHEQFF
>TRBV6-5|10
CAGGGRPQHF
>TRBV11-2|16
CASSLGTSGGLGEQFF
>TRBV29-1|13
CSGTDRAQETQYF
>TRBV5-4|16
CASSLEAVANTGELFF
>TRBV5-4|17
CASSLFSYREDKKGYTF
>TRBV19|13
CASSLDRGYEQYF
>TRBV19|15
CASSLQGAGNTEAFF
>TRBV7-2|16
CASSQDRSLVERELFF
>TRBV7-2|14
CASSRTGGAHEQYF
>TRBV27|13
CASSLVRNTEAFF
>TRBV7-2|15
CASSAGTGRHYGYTF
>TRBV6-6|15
CASRSLAGLLDEQFF